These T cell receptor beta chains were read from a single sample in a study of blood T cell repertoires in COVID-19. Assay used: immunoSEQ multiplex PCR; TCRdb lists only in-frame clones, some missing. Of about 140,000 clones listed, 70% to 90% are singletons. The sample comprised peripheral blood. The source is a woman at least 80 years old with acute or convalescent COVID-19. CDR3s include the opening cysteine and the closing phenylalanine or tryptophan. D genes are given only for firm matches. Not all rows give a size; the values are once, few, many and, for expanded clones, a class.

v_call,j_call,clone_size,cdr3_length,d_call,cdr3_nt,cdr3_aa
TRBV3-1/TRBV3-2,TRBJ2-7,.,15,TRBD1,TGTGCCAGCAGCCACCCCGGGACAGGGGTCTACGAGCAGTACTTC,CASSHPGTGVYEQYF
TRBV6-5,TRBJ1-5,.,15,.,TGTGCCAGCACCCAACAGGTTCTTGGGAATCAGCCCCAGCATTTT,CASTQQVLGNQPQHF
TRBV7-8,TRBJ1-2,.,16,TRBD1,TGTGCCAGCAGCTTAGCCGGGACAGGTTGGGGCTATGGCTACACCTTC,CASSLAGTGWGYGYTF
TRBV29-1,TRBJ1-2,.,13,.,TGCAGCGTTGCTGGACCGGGAGACTATGGCTACACCTTC,CSVAGPGDYGYTF
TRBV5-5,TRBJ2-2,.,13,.,TGTGCCAGCAGCCTCGGGTGGTCCGGGGAGCTGTTTTTT,CASSLGWSGELFF
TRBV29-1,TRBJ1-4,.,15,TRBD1,TGCAGCGTTGAAGGGGGGACAGGGGGTTATGAAAAACTGTTTTTT,CSVEGGTGGYEKLFF
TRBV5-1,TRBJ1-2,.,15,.,TGCGCCAGCAGCCGTCCCGGGGAGGCCTACTATGGCTACACCTTC,CASSRPGEAYYGYTF
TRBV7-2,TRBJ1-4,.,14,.,TGTGCCAGCAGCTATCAGGGGCTCAGTGAAAAACTGTTTTTT,CASSYQGLSEKLFF
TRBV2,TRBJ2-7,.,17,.,TGTGCCAGCAGTGATGGAGGGCAGGGGGTAATAATCTACGAGCAGTACTTC,CASSDGGQGVIIYEQYF
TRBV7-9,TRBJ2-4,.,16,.,TGTGCCAGCAGCTTAGAACAGGGGAGGGCCAAAAACATTCAGTACTTC,CASSLEQGRAKNIQYF
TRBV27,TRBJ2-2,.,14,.,TGTGCCAGCAGTCGTACAGGGATCCCCGGGGAGCTGTTTTTT,CASSRTGIPGELFF
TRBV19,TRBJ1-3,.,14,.,TGTGCCAGTAGTAGGGGGGACTCTGGAAACACCATATATTTT,CASSRGDSGNTIYF
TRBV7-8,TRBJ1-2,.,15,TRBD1,TGTGCCAGCAGCCAACGACAGGGGGCCCTCTATGGCTACACCTTC,CASSQRQGALYGYTF
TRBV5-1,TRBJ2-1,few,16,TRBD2,TGCGCCAGCAGCTTGGAACCCACTAGCGGGTACGGTGAGCAGTTCTTC,CASSLEPTSGYGEQFF
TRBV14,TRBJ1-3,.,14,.,TGTGCCAGCAGCCAAAGGGAGCAAGGAAACACCATATATTTT,CASSQREQGNTIYF
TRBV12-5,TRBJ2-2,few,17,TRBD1,TGTGCTAGTGGTTTGGGGACAGGGTCGTATAGTACCGGGGAGCTGTTTTTT,CASGLGTGSYSTGELFF
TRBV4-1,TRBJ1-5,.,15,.,TGCGCCAGCAGCCAAGCAACAGGGTCGGATCAGCCCCAGCATTTT,CASSQATGSDQPQHF
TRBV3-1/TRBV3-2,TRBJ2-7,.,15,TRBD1,TGTGCCAGCAGCAACAGGGACAGGGGTTTATTCGAGCAGTACTTC,CASSNRDRGLFEQYF
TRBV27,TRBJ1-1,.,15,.,TGTGCCAGCAGTCCTGGCCAGGGGCTGAACACTGAAGCTTTCTTT,CASSPGQGLNTEAFF
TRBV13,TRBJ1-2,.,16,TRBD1,TGTGCCAGCAGCATCCCCGGGACAGGGGATAACTATGGCTACACCTTC,CASSIPGTGDNYGYTF
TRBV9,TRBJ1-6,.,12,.,TGTGCCAGCTCGGGTCGTAATTCACCCCTCCACTTT,CASSGRNSPLHF
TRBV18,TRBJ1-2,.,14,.,TGTGCCAGCGCCAACTCGGGGGGTAACTATGGCTACACCTTC,CASANSGGNYGYTF
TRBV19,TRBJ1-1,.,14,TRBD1,TGTGCCAGTACCCAACAGGGGCGGAACACTGAAGCTTTCTTT,CASTQQGRNTEAFF
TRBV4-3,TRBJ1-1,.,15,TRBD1,TGCGCCAGCAGCCAAGATGTTGGACAGGGCCTTGGTGCTTTCTTT,CASSQDVGQGLGAFF
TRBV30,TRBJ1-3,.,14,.,TGTGCCTGGAATCCACGTGGGGCAGGAAACACCATATATTTT,CAWNPRGAGNTIYF
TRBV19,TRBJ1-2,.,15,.,TGTGCCAGTAGTATCGTCCCCGGAGGAAACTATGGCTACACCTTC,CASSIVPGGNYGYTF
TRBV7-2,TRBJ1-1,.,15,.,TGTGCCAGCAGCCCGCCGGGTCGGAGGGACTCTGAAGCTTTCTTT,CASSPPGRRDSEAFF
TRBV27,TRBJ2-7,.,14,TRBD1,TGTGCCAGCGGACCATACAGGGGATCCTACGAGCAGTACTTC,CASGPYRGSYEQYF
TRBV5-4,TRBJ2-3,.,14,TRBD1,TGTGCCAGCAGCTGGGACAGACTCACAGATACGCAGTATTTT,CASSWDRLTDTQYF
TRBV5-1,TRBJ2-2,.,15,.,TGCGCCAGCAGCTTGGAGGGCAGGGACACCGGGGAGCTGTTTTTT,CASSLEGRDTGELFF
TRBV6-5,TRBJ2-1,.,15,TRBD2,TGTGCCAGCAGCTACTTAGCGGGGGGTGAAAATGAGCAGTTCTTC,CASSYLAGGENEQFF
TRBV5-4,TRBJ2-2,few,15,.,TGTGCCAGCAGCTTGCAGGGGAGGAACACCGGGGAGCTGTTTTTT,CASSLQGRNTGELFF
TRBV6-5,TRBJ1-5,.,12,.,TGTGCCAGCAAGAGGGGGAATCAGCCCCAGCATTTT,CASKRGNQPQHF
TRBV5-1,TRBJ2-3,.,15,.,TGCGCCAGCAGCTTGGCACTTTCCCCCACAGATACGCAGTATTTT,CASSLALSPTDTQYF
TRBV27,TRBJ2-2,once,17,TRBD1,TGTGCCAGCAGTTTAACCGGGACAGGGAGGAGGGCCGGGGAGCTGTTTTTT,CASSLTGTGRRAGELFF
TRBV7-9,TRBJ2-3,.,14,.,TGTGCCAGCAGCCGGATAGCGGGCACAGATACGCAGTATTTT,CASSRIAGTDTQYF